This section outlines one TCR beta chain sequence together with its context. What it binds is unknown. Control samples were healthy donors' buffy coats. CDR3 length: 16 residues. Germline V gene lookup returns CDR1 MNHEY and CDR2 SVGAGI. V gave up 4 bases and J gave up 3 bases; unmatched junction bases: 11. This sample was taken from a study of STAT5B mutations in CD4+ large granular lymphocyte leukemia. Whole-study findings and limits: Main leukemic clonotypes were patient-specific, but about 25% appeared at low frequency elsewhere.

The survey-level immunoSEQ assay was used. Clones were read by immunoSEQ multiplex PCR, and TCRdb kept only the in-frame ones, dropping some. The sample has about 30,000 clones, more than 75% seen once. This chain joins TRBV6-5 and TRBJ1-2, with 7 bases lining up with TRBD1. The sequencing sample was made of CD4+ T cells from blood buffy coats. This receptor was obtained from a human donor in good health. CDR3 amino acids: CASSFLRDSHHYGYTF. DNA for the CDR3: TGTGCCAGCAGTTTCCTTAGGGACAGCCATCACTATGGCTACACCTTC.